Sequencing of this TCR beta chain was carried out in a study of T cells in localized non-small cell lung cancer. To note about this clone: The target antigen is unknown.

Findings and caveats of the study: Heterogeneity within the tumor remains possible, as just one region underwent sequencing.

Germline lookup yields CDR1 DFQATT and CDR2 SNEGSKA (reference sequence). V was clipped by 6 bases and J by 3 bases, with 9 bases between them. The CDR3 consists of 11 residues. Repertoires were generated with immunoSEQ multiplex PCR, while TCRdb's copy carries only in-frame clones and drops some. Of approximately 150,000 clones in the sample, more than 70% were seen once. J is TRBJ2-7 and V is TRBV20-1; D is ambiguous. This TCR derives from a female donor older than 55 with stage I lung adenocarcinoma. The sample in question was peripheral blood, obtained before any cancer treatment. The CDR3 coding sequence is TGCAGTGCAACGGACGACTACGAGCAGTACTTC. It translates to CSATDDYEQYF.